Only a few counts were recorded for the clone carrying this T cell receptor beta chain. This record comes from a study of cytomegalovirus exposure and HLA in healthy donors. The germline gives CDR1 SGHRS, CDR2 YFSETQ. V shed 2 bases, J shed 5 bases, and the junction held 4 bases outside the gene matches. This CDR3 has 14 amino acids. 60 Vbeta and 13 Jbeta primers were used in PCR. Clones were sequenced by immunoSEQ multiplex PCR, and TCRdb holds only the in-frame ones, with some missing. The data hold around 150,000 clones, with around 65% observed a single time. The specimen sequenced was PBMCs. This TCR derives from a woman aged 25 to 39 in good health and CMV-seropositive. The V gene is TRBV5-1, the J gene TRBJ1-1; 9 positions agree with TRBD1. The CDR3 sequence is CASSFPDRGTEAFF. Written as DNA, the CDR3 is TGCGCCAGCAGCTTTCCAGACAGGGGGACTGAAGCTTTCTTT.